The 29 T cell receptor beta chains listed next were all sequenced from one sample in a study of a mutant IDH1 vaccine in newly diagnosed glioma. No antigen has been identified for these receptors. The time point here: week 11, during vaccination. Each vaccine dose was 300 ug of mutant IDH1 20-mer peptide, with topical imiquimod. The data were produced by immunoSEQ multiplex PCR, yet TCRdb's version contains in-frame clones alone and is incomplete. The data show tens of thousands of clones, about 78% seen once. The sequencing here drew on PBMCs, taken from a glioma patient whose treatment included an IDH1 peptide vaccine. These receptors were collected from a woman under 30 with glioma.

This chain joins TRBV27 and TRBJ2-1; 10 bases are shared with TRBD1. This CDR3 comprises 16 residues. V lost 5 bases and J lost 2; bases outside the gene matches: 6. The germline CDR1 and CDR2 sequences are MNHEY and SMNVEV (reference sequence). CDR3 DNA sequence: TGTGCCAGCAGTCACACGACAGGGGGCGCCTACAATGAGCAGTTCTTC. Protein: CASSHTTGGAYNEQFF.

V gene TRBV18 combines with J gene TRBJ1-6, with TRBD1 identical over 9 bases. The germline CDR1 and CDR2 sequences are KGHSH and LQKENI. This CDR3 spans 15 amino acids. After removal of 8 bases from V and 7 bases from J, the junction contained 9 bases not matched to a gene. The CDR3 DNA is TGTGCCAGCGCCCCGGGACAGGGACCCAATTCACCCCTCCACTTT. It codes for CASAPGQGPNSPLHF.

The CDR3 bases are TGTGCCAGCAGCTTAGGACGGAACGGGGGGGGGCGCGAGACCCAGTACTTC. It encodes CASSLGRNGGGRETQYF. The V call is TRBV7-2, the J call TRBJ2-5; 8 bases match TRBD2. The germline gives CDR1 SGHTA, CDR2 FQGNSA. There are 17 residues in the CDR3. With 1 base clipped from V and 5 bases from J, the junction kept 12 bases outside the gene matches. The variable domain in full, with the rest retrieved from reference TRBV7-2 and TRBJ2-5, is GAGVSQSPSNKVTEKGKDVELRCDPISGHTALYWYRQSLGQGLEFLIYFQGNSAPDKSGLPSDRFSAERTGGSVSTLTIQRTQQEDSAVYLCASSLGRNGGGRETQYFGPGTRLLVL.

The chain joins TRBV5-6 to TRBJ1-2; the D is unclear. Germline V gives CDR1 SGHDT, CDR2 YYEEEE. This CDR3 is built from 13 residues. Trimming left V 7 bases short and J 3 bases short, with 13 bases between. This CDR3 reads CASRRAEYYGYTF. The CDR3 DNA is TGTGCCAGCCGGCGGGCTGAGTACTATGGCTACACCTTC.

The chain recombines TRBV4-1 with TRBJ1-4, with 9 bases fitting TRBD1. In germline, CDR1 is MGHRA, CDR2 YSYEKL. J was trimmed by 8 bases and V by 4 bases; bases with no gene match: 8. This CDR3 region has 15 residues. The CDR3 nucleotides read TGCGCCAGCAGCCCATCGGGACAGGGTAGGGAAAAACTGTTTTTT. It specifies CASSPSGQGREKLFF.

The chain links TRBV18 to TRBJ1-1; a possible D gene is TRBD1 (5 bases). Germline CDR1 and CDR2: KGHSH and LQKENI. Trimming took off 0 bases at V and 1 base at J, with 9 bases between the two ends. CDR3 length: 15 residues. CDR3 nucleotides: TGTGCCAGCTCACCACCCCGACAGTCGAACACTGAAGCTTTCTTT. This translates into CASSPPRQSNTEAFF.

The gene calls are TRBV29-1 and TRBJ1-2; D not certain. In germline, CDR1 is SQVTM, CDR2 ANQGSEA. V shed 6 bases and J shed 1 base, with 12 bases lying between them. The CDR3 totals 13 residues. The CDR3 region has the DNA TGCAGCGTCCAAGGCGGGGTTAACTATGGCTACACCTTC. This sequence encodes CSVQGGVNYGYTF.

The CDR3 protein is CATSSPGGADLKQFF. The CDR3 coding sequence is TGTGCCACCAGCAGTCCCGGGGGCGCGGATCTAAAGCAGTTCTTC. V and J are TRBV15 and TRBJ2-1, with D perhaps assigned TRBD1 or TRBD2 (6 bases each). There are 15 residues in the CDR3. Germline lookup yields CDR1 LNHNV and CDR2 YYDKDF (reference sequence). Trimming removed 3 bases from V and 11 bases from J, with 20 bases in between.

CDR3 amino acids: CSASRVDTQYF. In DNA form, the CDR3 reads TGCAGTGCTAGTCGAGTTGATACGCAGTATTTT. The chain combines TRBV20-1 with TRBJ2-3, with D unresolved. Between the trimmed V and J ends, which lost 3 bases and 6 bases, there was a span of 7 bases. From germline, CDR1 is DFQATT and CDR2 SNEGSKA (reference sequence). The CDR3 spans 11 residues.

The chain uses TRBV5-1 and TRBJ2-1; 10 nucleotides match TRBD1. The CDR3 covers 15 residues. Germline CDR1 and CDR2: SGHRS and YFSETQ. With 5 bases clipped from V and 6 bases from J, the junction kept 8 bases outside the gene matches. The CDR3 bases are TGCGCCAGCAGGGGTGACAGGGGGCCAGGCAATGAGCAGTTCTTC. Its translation: CASRGDRGPGNEQFF.

The chain joins TRBV5-6 to TRBJ2-1, with D uncertain. From germline, CDR1 is SGHDT and CDR2 YYEEEE. This CDR3 contains 12 residues. Deletions cut 1 base from V and 5 bases from J, with 4 bases between. The CDR3 region has the DNA TGTGCCAGCAGCTTGTCGAACAATGAGCAGTTCTTC. As protein: CASSLSNNEQFF.

A few counts support this clone. V gene TRBV19 combines with J gene TRBJ1-6; D unclear. Germline CDR1 and CDR2: LNHDA and SQIVND (reference sequence). V was pared by 1 base and J by 8 bases, with 12 bases between. CDR3 length: 15 amino acids. The CDR3 coding sequence is TGTGCCAGTAGTATAGGAGTGGGCTCGGATTCACCCCTCCACTTT. Amino acids: CASSIGVGSDSPLHF. Drawing the rest from reference TRBV19 and TRBJ1-6, the complete variable domain is DGGITQSPKYLFRKEGQNVTLSCEQNLNHDAMYWYRQDPGQGLRLIYYSQIVNDFQKGDIAEGYSVSREKKESFPLTVTSAQKNPTAFYLCASSIGVGSDSPLHFGNGTRLTVT.

The V and J genes are TRBV6-5 and TRBJ2-3; 11 nucleotides line up with TRBD2. Germline CDR1 reads MNHEY; CDR2 reads SVGAGI. The CDR3 has 15 amino acids. J lost 5 bases, V lost 8 bases, and 9 bases had no gene match. The chain's CDR3 is CASGELAGELDTQYF. CDR3 nucleotides: TGTGCCAGCGGAGAACTAGCGGGAGAATTAGATACGCAGTATTTT.

The chain employs TRBV14 and TRBJ2-7; TRBD1 agrees at 9 bases. CDR1 SGHDN and CDR2 FVKESK come from the germline V gene. The CDR3 is made up of 15 amino acids. Trimming took 4 bases from V and 1 from J; bases not matched to a gene: 5. CDR3 sequence reads: CASSPGTGWSYEQYF. For the CDR3, the DNA is TGTGCCAGCAGCCCTGGGACAGGGTGGTCCTACGAGCAGTACTTC.

The V gene is TRBV19, the J gene TRBJ1-5; D ambiguous. Looked up from germline, CDR1 is LNHDA and CDR2 is SQIVND (reference sequence). The CDR3 extends over 17 amino acids. With 5 bases removed from V and 0 bases from J, the gap between germline ends came to 17 bases. As DNA, the CDR3 is TGTGCCAGTAGTGGGTACACAAAGTCTTATAGCAATCAGCCCCAGCATTTT. This sequence encodes CASSGYTKSYSNQPQHF.

This clone was found once. The chain employs TRBV9 and TRBJ2-7; 7 bases are a match to TRBD2. The CDR3 extends over 15 amino acids. With 0 bases clipped from V and 6 bases from J, the junction kept 9 bases outside the gene matches. Germline values: CDR1 SGDLS, CDR2 YYNGEE. CDR3 protein: CASSVGGGSLAEQYF. As DNA, the CDR3 is TGTGCCAGCAGCGTAGGGGGCGGGAGTCTTGCCGAGCAGTACTTC.

The rearrangement links TRBV29-1 to TRBJ2-7, with TRBD1 identical over 7 bases. The germline gives CDR1 SQVTM, CDR2 ANQGSEA. The CDR3 runs 16 residues. V gave up 3 bases and J gave up 4 bases; unmatched junction bases: 15. CDR3 DNA sequence: TGCAGCGTTGAGGATAAGGGACAGTCGCGAGCTTACGAGCAGTACTTC. It is translated as CSVEDKGQSRAYEQYF.

The V and J genes are TRBV7-8 and TRBJ2-3; TRBD2 matches 7 bases. J lost 0 bases, V lost 3 bases, and 9 bases had no gene match. CDR1 and CDR2 (germline): SGHVS, FQNEAQ. The CDR3 spans 17 residues. The CDR3 DNA sequence: TGTGCCAGCAGCTTGAGGGAGGGGCTGGTGAGCACAGATACGCAGTATTTT. Its translation: CASSLREGLVSTDTQYF.

The rearrangement links TRBV5-6 to TRBJ1-5; weak D call: TRBD1 (6 bases). The CDR3 contains 15 residues. Germline-derived CDR1 and CDR2 are SGHDT and YYEEEE. Trimming cost V 1 base and J 0 bases, with 8 bases left between them. CDR3 residues: CASSLYRASNQPQHF. The CDR3 nucleotides read TGTGCCAGCAGCTTGTACAGGGCTAGCAATCAGCCCCAGCATTTT.

The chain employs TRBV7-9 and TRBJ2-5; D is undetermined. In germline, CDR1 is SEHNR, CDR2 FQNEAQ (reference sequence). The CDR3 is 12 residues long. V lost 5 bases and J 1 base, leaving 5 bases between the germline ends. The CDR3 sequence is CASSISQETQYF. The CDR3 bases are TGTGCCAGCAGCATCAGCCAAGAGACCCAGTACTTC.

The chain joins TRBV2 to TRBJ1-1, with 7 bases aligning to TRBD1. The CDR3 contains 15 residues. The trim removed 4 bases at V and 0 bases at J, leaving 5 bases unmatched. Looked up from germline, CDR1 is SNHLY and CDR2 is FYNNEI. The CDR3 coding sequence is TGTGCCAGCAGTGTAGCCGGGACAGTGAACACTGAAGCTTTCTTT. Translation gives CASSVAGTVNTEAFF.

The CDR3 spells CAWGNDRGQNSYNEQFF. The CDR3 DNA follows: TGTGCCTGGGGTAATGACAGGGGGCAAAACTCCTACAATGAGCAGTTCTTC. The chain uses TRBV30 and TRBJ2-1; 10 bases line up with TRBD1. The CDR3 contains 17 residues. The ends lost 5 bases at V and 0 bases at J; junction bases unmatched: 10. The V gene's germline CDR1 is GTSNPN and CDR2 SVGIG (reference sequence). Supplemented by reference TRBV30 and TRBJ2-1, the full variable domain reads SQTIHQWPATLVQPVGSPLSLECTVEGTSNPNLYWYRQAAGRGLQLLFYSVGIGQISSEVPQNLSASRPQDRQFILSSKKLLLSDSGFYLCAWGNDRGQNSYNEQFFGPGTRLTVL.

In its sample, this clone was seen once. The chain couples TRBV19 to TRBJ2-5; TRBD2 might be the D (6 bases). Germline values: CDR1 LNHDA, CDR2 SQIVND (reference sequence). Trimming removed 5 bases at V and 4 bases at J, with 17 bases between. The CDR3 is 15 residues long. The CDR3 loop is CASSGDLVDLETQYF. In DNA form, the CDR3 reads TGTGCCAGTAGTGGGGACTTAGTTGATCTAGAGACCCAGTACTTC.

The chain joins TRBV6-1 to TRBJ1-2; D is perhaps TRBD1 (6 bases). The CDR3 runs 15 residues. Germline CDR1 reads MNHNS; CDR2 reads SASEGT. V dropped 4 bases and J dropped 2 bases, with 14 bases sitting between them. The CDR3 sequence: CASSGGGGGNYGYTF. The CDR3, as DNA: TGTGCCAGCAGTGGAGGGGGTGGCGGAAACTATGGCTACACCTTC.

A few counts support this clone. The chain has TRBV5-4 and TRBJ1-4, with D hard to call. The CDR3 loop spans 14 amino acids. Germline-derived CDR1 and CDR2 are SGHNT and YYREEE (reference sequence). The V end lost 5 bases, the J end lost 5 bases, and 13 bases lay between the germline ends. The CDR3 reads CASRSGPLNEKLFF. The CDR3 region has the DNA TGTGCCAGCAGGTCCGGGCCCTTGAATGAAAAACTGTTTTTT. The full variable domain, in which reference TRBV5-4 and TRBJ1-4 provide the parts outside the CDR3, is ETGVTQSPTHLIKTRGQQVTLRCSSQSGHNTVSWYQQALGQGPQFIFQYYREEENGRGNFPPRFSGLQFPNYSSELNVNALELDDSALYLCASRSGPLNEKLFFGSGTQLSVL.

This rearrangement joins TRBV6-1 to TRBJ1-4, with a tentative D call TRBD1 (6 bases). Between the trimmed V and J ends, which lost 8 bases and 10 bases, there was a span of 11 bases. CDR3 length: 11 residues. In germline, CDR1 is MNHNS, CDR2 SASEGT. The CDR3 loop is CASGGGGKLFF. CDR3 DNA: TGTGCCAGCGGGGGCGGGGGAAAACTGTTTTTT.

This clone was detected a few times. The chain joins TRBV5-1 to TRBJ1-6, with D tentatively TRBD1 (6 bases). The CDR3 length is 15 residues. CDR1 is SGHRS and CDR2 is YFSETQ in the germline V gene. The V gene lost 2 bases and the J gene lost 7 bases, with 13 bases spanning the gap. CDR3 nucleotide sequence: TGCGCCAGCAGCTTCGCGGGGGCTAGGAATTCACCCCTCCACTTT. Translated: CASSFAGARNSPLHF.

V usage is TRBV7-3 and J usage is TRBJ2-2; TRBD2 might be the D (6 bases). Deletions cut 7 bases from V and 1 base from J, with 10 bases between. The CDR3 extends over 14 amino acids. The V gene's germline CDR1 is SGHTA and CDR2 FQGTGA. This chain's CDR3 is CASTNSGNTGELFF. For the CDR3, the DNA is TGTGCCAGCACCAATAGCGGGAACACCGGGGAGCTGTTTTTT.

This rearrangement joins TRBV12-5 to TRBJ1-2; possibly TRBD1 for D (5 bases). The CDR3 totals 14 residues. V lost 4 bases and J 8 bases, leaving 17 bases between the germline ends. The germline V gene has CDR1 LGHNT and CDR2 FRNRAP. The CDR3 DNA reads TGTGCTAGTGGTTCCGGGGCCTTCACAGTCGGCTACACCTTC. As protein: CASGSGAFTVGYTF.